The 28 T cell receptor beta chains given below trace back to one sample, sequenced in a study of blood T cell repertoires in COVID-19. Method: immunoSEQ multiplex PCR; TCRdb's copy keeps in-frame clones and lacks some. The sample has approximately 90,000 clones, around 88% seen once; the top ten hold 0.47%. Sample: peripheral blood. All receptors come from a man in his fifties or sixties with acute or convalescent COVID-19.

V and J are TRBV18 and TRBJ1-1; 10 positions match TRBD1. V shed 4 bases, J shed 6 bases, and the junction held 5 bases outside the gene matches. The CDR3 runs to 14 residues. From germline, CDR1 is KGHSH and CDR2 LQKENI. Written as DNA, the CDR3 is TGTGCCAGCTCACGCGGGACAGGGGTCGCTGAAGCTTTCTTT. Translation gives CASSRGTGVAEAFF. Full variable domain (remainder filled in from reference TRBV18 and TRBJ1-1): NAGVMQNPRHLVRRRGQEARLRCSPMKGHSHVYWYRQLPEEGLKFMVYLQKENIIDESGMPKERFSAEFPKEGPSILRIQQVVRGDSAAYFCASSRGTGVAEAFFGQGTRLTVV.

The chain links TRBV27 to TRBJ2-4, with a possible D match to TRBD1 (5 bases). The CDR3 is 15 amino acids. V was pared by 4 bases and J by 0 bases, with 10 bases between. The germline V gene encodes CDR1 MNHEY and CDR2 SMNVEV (reference sequence). The CDR3 sequence: CASSWQGPAKNIQYF. The CDR3, as DNA: TGTGCCAGCAGTTGGCAGGGCCCAGCCAAAAACATTCAGTACTTC.

Only one count was recorded for this clone. The chain links TRBV3-1 (or the pseudogene TRBV3-2) to TRBJ2-5; perhaps TRBD2 as D (6 bases). V gave up 5 bases and J gave up 5 bases, with 12 bases separating them. The germline CDR1 and CDR2 sequences are LGHDT and YNNKEL (reference sequence). CDR3 size: 13 residues. In DNA form, the CDR3 reads TGTGCCAGCAGCAAGACTAGTTGGGAGACCCAGTACTTC. Translated, it gives CASSKTSWETQYF.

V and J are TRBV6-4 and TRBJ1-1; D not certain. Germline CDR1 MRHNA, CDR2 SNTAGT. The germline V and J ends were trimmed by 2 bases and 1 base, with 5 bases remaining between them. CDR3 size: 13 residues. The CDR3 DNA sequence: TGTGCCAGCAGTGACCGGGAGAACACTGAAGCTTTCTTT. Translation gives CASSDRENTEAFF.

This clone appeared once. This rearrangement joins TRBV12-5 to TRBJ1-2; 12 bases fit TRBD1. There are 17 residues in the CDR3. V was pared by 11 bases and J by 4 bases, with 17 bases of the junction left unmatched. Germline CDR1 LGHNT, CDR2 FRNRAP. The CDR3 spells CAHLEIGTGGFLYGYTF. The CDR3 nucleotides read TGTGCTCACCTCGAAATTGGGACAGGGGGCTTTCTCTATGGCTACACCTTC.

The CDR3 sequence is CASSQDPGLGQEQFF. The CDR3 nucleotides are TGCGCCAGCAGCCAAGATCCGGGACTAGGGCAAGAGCAGTTCTTC. This sequence joins TRBV4-1 and TRBJ2-1, with TRBD2 matching 8 bases. The CDR3 loop spans 15 amino acids. V lost 0 bases, J lost 10 bases, and 8 bases stayed unmatched. Germline-derived CDR1 and CDR2 are MGHRA and YSYEKL.

The V and J genes are TRBV5-1 and TRBJ2-7, with 7 bases identical to TRBD1. There are 17 residues in the CDR3. Germline V lookup: CDR1 SGHRS, CDR2 YFSETQ. Losses at the gene ends were 0 bases for V and 3 bases for J; bases not matched to a gene: 12. This CDR3 is CASSLGPDRVRGYEQYF. The CDR3 region has the DNA TGCGCCAGCAGCTTGGGCCCCGACAGGGTGAGGGGCTACGAGCAGTACTTC.

The gene calls are TRBV6-5 and TRBJ1-5; 8 bases map to TRBD1. Unmatched junction bases numbered 8, after V lost 6 bases and J lost 4 bases. This CDR3 region has 15 residues. Germline V gene lookup returns CDR1 MNHEY and CDR2 SVGAGI. In nucleotides, the CDR3 is TGTGCCAGCAGGAAAGCAGGGGGCGAGAATCAGCCCCAGCATTTT. Encoded protein: CASRKAGGENQPQHF.

The chain combines TRBV19 with TRBJ1-2, with a tentative D call TRBD1 (6 bases). CDR1 is LNHDA and CDR2 is SQIVND in the germline V gene (reference sequence). V was cut by 7 bases and J by 1 base, with 16 bases left in between. CDR3 length: 15 residues. CDR3 region: CASIPQGAGNYGYTF. For the CDR3, the DNA is TGTGCCAGTATCCCACAGGGTGCCGGTAACTATGGCTACACCTTC. The full variable domain, in which reference TRBV19 and TRBJ1-2 provide the parts outside the CDR3, is DGGITQSPKYLFRKEGQNVTLSCEQNLNHDAMYWYRQDPGQGLRLIYYSQIVNDFQKGDIAEGYSVSREKKESFPLTVTSAQKNPTAFYLCASIPQGAGNYGYTFGSGTRLTVV.

This sequence joins TRBV7-9 and TRBJ2-5, with D possibly TRBD2 on 6 matching bases. The germline V and J ends were trimmed by 0 bases and 4 bases, with 15 bases remaining between them. The V gene's germline CDR1 is SEHNR and CDR2 FQNEAQ (reference sequence). The CDR3 loop spans 16 amino acids. The CDR3: CASSLAFGPGRETQYF. In nucleotides, the CDR3 is TGTGCCAGCAGCTTAGCTTTCGGGCCCGGGAGAGAGACCCAGTACTTC.

The rearrangement uses TRBV20-1 and TRBJ2-7; D unresolved. Trimming removed 0 bases from V and 9 bases from J, with 9 bases in between. The CDR3 spans 11 residues. Per the germline V gene, CDR1 is DFQATT and CDR2 is SNEGSKA (reference sequence). The CDR3 here is CSARDSVGQYF. CDR3 nucleotide sequence: TGCAGTGCTAGAGATTCCGTCGGGCAGTACTTC.

V is TRBV5-6 and J is TRBJ1-2; the match to TRBD1 covers 7 bases. Germline values: CDR1 SGHDT, CDR2 YYEEEE. CDR3 length: 13 amino acids. The J segment lost 3 bases and the V segment lost 4 bases, leaving 3 bases of the junction unmatched. The CDR3 is CASSATGYYGYTF. The CDR3 DNA sequence: TGTGCCAGCAGCGCGACAGGGTACTATGGCTACACCTTC.

Notes on this clone: The same CDR3 also results from other DNA sequences found in this sample. The rearrangement uses TRBV5-1 and TRBJ2-3, with 10 bases that match TRBD2. Germline loops: CDR1 SGHRS, CDR2 YFSETQ. The J segment lost 3 bases and the V segment lost 0 bases, leaving 1 base of the junction unmatched. This CDR3 comprises 15 residues. CDR3 DNA sequence: TGCGCCAGCAGCTTGGCTAGCGGGGGTACAGATACGCAGTATTTT. Protein product: CASSLASGGTDTQYF.

The chain employs TRBV4-1 and TRBJ1-6; TRBD1 is a possible D gene (5 bases). With 0 bases removed from V and 10 bases from J, the gap between germline ends came to 16 bases. CDR3 length: 16 amino acids. From germline, CDR1 is MGHRA and CDR2 YSYEKL. CDR3: CASSQDGVGAGSPLHF. In DNA, the CDR3 is TGCGCCAGCAGCCAAGATGGTGTTGGGGCCGGGTCACCCCTCCACTTT.

The count of this clone is one. This chain joins TRBV29-1 and TRBJ2-7; TRBD1 matches at 8 bases. The CDR3 covers 13 residues. Germline CDR1 is SQVTM and CDR2 is ANQGSEA. Trimming took 5 bases from V and 3 from J; bases not matched to a gene: 6. CDR3 in DNA: TGCAGCGTTCTGACAGGGGTAAGCTACGAGCAGTACTTC. This encodes CSVLTGVSYEQYF.

The chain links TRBV24-1 to TRBJ2-7; 8 nucleotides align to TRBD1. The V segment lost 2 bases and the J segment 5 bases; nucleotides outside the gene matches: 10. CDR3 length equals 16 residues. CDR1 KGHDR and CDR2 SFDVKD come from the germline V gene. The DNA of the CDR3 is TGTGCCACCAGTGATTCCTCGGACAGGGCCGACCACGAGCAGTACTTC. It yields the protein CATSDSSDRADHEQYF.

This chain joins TRBV19 and TRBJ2-2, with 12 bases lining up with TRBD1. Germline V CDR1 and CDR2: LNHDA, SQIVND (reference sequence). This CDR3 comprises 17 residues. The V and J ends lost 5 bases and 5 bases, in that order; junction bases with no gene match: 9. CDR3 in amino acids: CASSPWGGQGATGELFF. The CDR3 region has the DNA TGTGCCAGTAGTCCCTGGGGGGGACAGGGGGCGACCGGGGAGCTGTTTTTT.

This clone was detected only a few times. V and J are TRBV5-6 and TRBJ2-5, with a tentative D call TRBD1 (6 bases). Trimming left V 2 bases short and J 1 base short, with 12 bases between. Germline values: CDR1 SGHDT, CDR2 YYEEEE. CDR3 length equals 15 residues. The CDR3 bases are TGTGCCAGCAGCTTACAGGGTGGAGGCCAAGAGACCCAGTACTTC. Amino acid sequence: CASSLQGGGQETQYF. The variable domain in full, with the rest retrieved from reference TRBV5-6 and TRBJ2-5, is DAGVTQSPTHLIKTRGQQVTLRCSPKSGHDTVSWYQQALGQGPQFIFQYYEEEERQRGNFPDRFSGHQFPNYSSELNVNALLLGDSALYLCASSLQGGGQETQYFGPGTRLLVL.

The gene calls are TRBV30 and TRBJ1-2, with D possibly TRBD1 on 6 matching bases. The CDR3 sequence is 12 residues long. Trimming removed 4 bases at V and 4 bases at J, with 10 bases between. Germline V gives CDR1 GTSNPN, CDR2 SVGIG (reference sequence). CDR3 sequence: CAWTQGTYGYTF. CDR3 DNA sequence: TGTGCCTGGACCCAGGGGACCTATGGCTACACCTTC.

The chain is built from TRBV5-6 and TRBJ1-2; 10 nucleotides agree with TRBD1. Germline V gene sequence: CDR1 SGHDT, CDR2 YYEEEE. This CDR3 has 16 amino acids. J was trimmed by 7 bases and V by 4 bases; bases with no gene match: 13. CDR3 DNA sequence: TGTGCCAGCAGCACAAACCCCCGACAGGGGGCAAGTGGCTACACCTTC. As protein: CASSTNPRQGASGYTF.

Here the CDR3 reads CASSSQGGTGELFF. The CDR3 bases are TGCGCCAGCAGCTCTCAGGGAGGTACCGGGGAGCTGTTTTTT. This chain links TRBV5-1 with TRBJ2-2; tentative D call: TRBD2 (6 bases). Trimming cost V 3 bases and J 5 bases, with 11 bases left between them. Per germline, CDR1 SGHRS and CDR2 YFSETQ. The CDR3 is 14 amino acids.

The genes are TRBV29-1 and TRBJ1-2, with TRBD1 as a possible D gene (6 bases). The CDR3 is 12 residues long. Germline V gives CDR1 SQVTM, CDR2 ANQGSEA. V lost 2 bases, J lost 8 bases, and 12 bases lay in between. In nucleotides, the CDR3 is TGCAGCGTTGAAAGTCCAGGGGCCGGCTACACCTTC. Translating gives CSVESPGAGYTF.

The chain carries TRBV9 and TRBJ1-2; 8 bases agree with TRBD1. V dropped 0 bases and J dropped 2; count of bases not matched to a gene: 3. The CDR3 has 15 residues. Germline loops: CDR1 SGDLS, CDR2 YYNGEE. The CDR3 here is CASSVVPGGNYGYTF. DNA of the CDR3: TGTGCCAGCAGCGTAGTTCCAGGGGGCAACTATGGCTACACCTTC. The full variable domain, in which reference TRBV9 and TRBJ1-2 provide the parts outside the CDR3, is DSGVTQTPKHLITATGQRVTLRCSPRSGDLSVYWYQQSLDQGLQFLIQYYNGEERAKGNILERFSAQQFPDLHSELNLSSLELGDSALYFCASSVVPGGNYGYTFGSGTRLTVV.

This chain connects TRBV19 to TRBJ2-4; 9 bases map to TRBD1. Per germline, CDR1 LNHDA and CDR2 SQIVND (reference sequence). This CDR3 contains 18 residues. V was pared by 3 bases and J by 2 bases, with 11 bases of the junction left unmatched. The CDR3 loop reads CASSILRGQGSSKNIQYF. In DNA form, the CDR3 reads TGTGCCAGTAGTATCCTCCGGGGACAGGGATCTTCCAAAAACATTCAGTACTTC.

This rearrangement joins TRBV6-1 to TRBJ1-5; D possibly corresponds to TRBD1 (5 bases). The CDR3 totals 16 residues. The germline V gene has CDR1 MNHNS and CDR2 SASEGT. The germline V and J ends were trimmed by 5 bases and 0 bases, with 14 bases remaining between them. The CDR3 nucleotides are TGTGCCAGCAGTAAAGGCCCGACAGCTAGCAATCAGCCCCAGCATTTT. It translates to CASSKGPTASNQPQHF.

V gene TRBV12-5 combines with J gene TRBJ1-6; perhaps TRBD1 as D (6 bases). Germline V gene sequence: CDR1 LGHNT, CDR2 FRNRAP. V was shortened by 8 bases and J by 7 bases, with 15 bases between the two germline ends. This CDR3 is built from 14 residues. The CDR3 spells CASRREGENSPLHF. The CDR3, as DNA: TGTGCTAGTCGTCGTGAGGGGGAAAATTCACCCCTCCACTTT.

For the CDR3, the DNA is TGTGCCAGCAGCACTATAGGGGGGGGCTCTGGCTACACCTTC. It codes for CASSTIGGGSGYTF. The rearrangement joins TRBV5-5 to TRBJ1-2; D possibly corresponds to TRBD1 (6 bases). The length of the CDR3 is 14 residues. V lost 4 bases to trimming and J lost 7 bases, with 17 bases between them. Germline CDR1 and CDR2: SGHKS and YYEKEE (reference sequence).

The chain joins TRBV5-1 to TRBJ2-7, with a possible D match to TRBD1 (5 bases). The CDR3 is 17 residues long. V was cut by 0 bases and J by 6 bases, with 22 bases left in between. Germline V lookup: CDR1 SGHRS, CDR2 YFSETQ. Written as DNA, the CDR3 is TGCGCCAGCAGCTTGGCCTCGCAGGGAAGTAGAGTGGGCGAGCAGTACTTC. This codes for CASSLASQGSRVGEQYF.